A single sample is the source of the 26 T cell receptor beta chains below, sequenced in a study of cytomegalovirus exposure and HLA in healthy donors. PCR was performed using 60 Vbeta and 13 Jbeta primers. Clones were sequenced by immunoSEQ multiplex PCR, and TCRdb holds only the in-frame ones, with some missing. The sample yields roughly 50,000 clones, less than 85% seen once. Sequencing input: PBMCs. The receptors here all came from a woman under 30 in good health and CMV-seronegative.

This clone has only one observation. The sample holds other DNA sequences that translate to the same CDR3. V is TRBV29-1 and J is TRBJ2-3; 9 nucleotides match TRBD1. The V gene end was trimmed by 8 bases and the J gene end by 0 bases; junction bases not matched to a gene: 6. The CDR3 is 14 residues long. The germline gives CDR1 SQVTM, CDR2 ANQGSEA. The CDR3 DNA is TGCAGCATCAAACAGGGGGCTAGCACAGATACGCAGTATTTT. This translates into CSIKQGASTDTQYF.

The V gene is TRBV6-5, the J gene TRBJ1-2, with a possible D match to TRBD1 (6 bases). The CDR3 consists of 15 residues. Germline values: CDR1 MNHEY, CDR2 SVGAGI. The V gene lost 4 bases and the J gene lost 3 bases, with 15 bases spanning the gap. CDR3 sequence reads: CASSSTGHPHYGYTF. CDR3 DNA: TGTGCCAGCAGTTCCACAGGGCATCCGCACTATGGCTACACCTTC.

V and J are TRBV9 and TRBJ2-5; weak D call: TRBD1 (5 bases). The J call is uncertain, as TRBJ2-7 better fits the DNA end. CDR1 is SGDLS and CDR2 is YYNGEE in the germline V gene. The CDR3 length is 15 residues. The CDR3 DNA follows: TGTGCCAGCAGCGTAGAGGGGTATTTGGTCGCCGAGCAGTACTTC. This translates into CASSVEGYLVAEQYF.

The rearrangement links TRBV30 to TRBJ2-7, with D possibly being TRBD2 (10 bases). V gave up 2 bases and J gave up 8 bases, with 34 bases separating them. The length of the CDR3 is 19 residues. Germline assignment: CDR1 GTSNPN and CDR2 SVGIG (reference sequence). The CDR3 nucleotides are TGTGCCTGGAGTCACCCAAGGGACAGGGAACGGCTAGCGGGGGATCAGCAGTACTTC. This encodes CAWSHPRDRERLAGDQQYF.

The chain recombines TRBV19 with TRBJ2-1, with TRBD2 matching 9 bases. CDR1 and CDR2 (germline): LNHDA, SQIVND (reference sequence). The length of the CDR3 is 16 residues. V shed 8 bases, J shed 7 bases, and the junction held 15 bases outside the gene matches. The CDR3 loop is CASEVLPSGIINEQFF. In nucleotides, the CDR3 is TGTGCCAGTGAGGTCTTGCCTAGCGGGATTATTAATGAGCAGTTCTTC.

CDR3 amino acids: CAWSVMAGGGDTQYF. The DNA for the CDR3 is TGTGCCTGGAGTGTTATGGCGGGAGGAGGAGATACGCAGTATTTT. The V call is TRBV30, the J call TRBJ2-3; TRBD2 matches 8 bases. V lost 0 bases, J lost 5 bases, and 7 bases stayed unmatched. There are 15 residues in the CDR3. Germline CDR1 and CDR2: GTSNPN and SVGIG (reference sequence).

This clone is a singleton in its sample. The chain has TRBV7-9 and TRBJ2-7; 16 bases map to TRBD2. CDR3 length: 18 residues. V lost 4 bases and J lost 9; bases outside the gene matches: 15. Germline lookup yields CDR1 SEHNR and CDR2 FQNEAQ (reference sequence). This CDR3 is CASSSPGLAGGGTFGQYF. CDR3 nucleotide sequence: TGTGCCAGCAGCTCGCCGGGACTAGCGGGGGGGGGTACGTTCGGGCAGTACTTC.

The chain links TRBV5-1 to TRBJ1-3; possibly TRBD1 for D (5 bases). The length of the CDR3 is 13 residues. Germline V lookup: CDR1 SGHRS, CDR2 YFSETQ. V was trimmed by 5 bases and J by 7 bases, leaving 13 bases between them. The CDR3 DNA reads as TGCGCCAGCAGGGCAGGGCCCAGGAACACCATATATTTT. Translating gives CASRAGPRNTIYF.

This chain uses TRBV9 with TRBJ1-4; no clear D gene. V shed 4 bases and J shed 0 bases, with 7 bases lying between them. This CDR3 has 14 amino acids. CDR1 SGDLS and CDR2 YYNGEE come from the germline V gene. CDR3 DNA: TGTGCCAGCAGCCAGTTTGCAACTAATGAAAAACTGTTTTTT. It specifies CASSQFATNEKLFF.

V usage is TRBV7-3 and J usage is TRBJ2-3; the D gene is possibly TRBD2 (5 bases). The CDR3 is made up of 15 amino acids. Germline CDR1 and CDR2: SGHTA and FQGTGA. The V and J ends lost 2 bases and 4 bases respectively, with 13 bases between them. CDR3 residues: CASSLWAARADTQYF. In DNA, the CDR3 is TGTGCCAGCAGCTTATGGGCGGCGAGGGCAGATACGCAGTATTTT.

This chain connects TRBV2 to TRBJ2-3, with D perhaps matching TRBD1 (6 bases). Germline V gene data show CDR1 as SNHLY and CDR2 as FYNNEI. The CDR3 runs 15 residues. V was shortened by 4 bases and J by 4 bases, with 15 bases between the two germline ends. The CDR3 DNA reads TGTGCCAGCAGTGTTTGGGCAGGGGTCGCAGATACGCAGTATTTT. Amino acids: CASSVWAGVADTQYF.

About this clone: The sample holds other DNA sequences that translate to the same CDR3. CDR3 in amino acids: CASSVGGAGNTIYF. CDR3 sequence (DNA): TGTGCCAGCAGCGTTGGAGGAGCTGGAAACACCATATATTTT. The chain is built from TRBV9 and TRBJ1-3; no firm D call. V lost 2 bases and J 2 bases, leaving 8 bases between the germline ends. This CDR3 comprises 14 residues. Germline loops: CDR1 SGDLS, CDR2 YYNGEE.

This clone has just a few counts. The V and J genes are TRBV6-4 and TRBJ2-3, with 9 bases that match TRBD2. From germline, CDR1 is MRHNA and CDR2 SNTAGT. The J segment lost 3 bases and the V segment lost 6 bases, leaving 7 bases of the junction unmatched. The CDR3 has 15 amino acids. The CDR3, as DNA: TGTGCCAGCAGCGTAGCGGGAGAGGGGACAGATACGCAGTATTTT. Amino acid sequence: CASSVAGEGTDTQYF.

The CDR3 DNA is TGCGCCAGCAGCTTGGTTGGGACAGAAGGAGCCGGGGAGCTGTTTTTT. It translates to CASSLVGTEGAGELFF. V and J are TRBV5-1 and TRBJ2-2; TRBD1 agrees at 7 bases. With 0 bases clipped from V and 6 bases from J, the junction kept 8 bases outside the gene matches. CDR3 size: 16 residues. Germline V CDR1 and CDR2: SGHRS, YFSETQ.

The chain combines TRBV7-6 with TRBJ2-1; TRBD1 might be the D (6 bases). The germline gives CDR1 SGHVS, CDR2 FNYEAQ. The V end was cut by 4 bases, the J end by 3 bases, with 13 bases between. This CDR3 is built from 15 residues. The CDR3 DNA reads TGTGCCAGCAGCTCGACAGGCGCCTTCTACAATGAGCAGTTCTTC. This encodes CASSSTGAFYNEQFF.

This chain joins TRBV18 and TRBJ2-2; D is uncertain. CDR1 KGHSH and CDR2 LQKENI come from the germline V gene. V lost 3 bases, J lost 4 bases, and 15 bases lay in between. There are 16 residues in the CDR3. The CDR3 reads CASSPPVARSTGELFF. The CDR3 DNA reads TGTGCCAGCTCACCCCCCGTAGCTCGCAGCACCGGGGAGCTGTTTTTT.

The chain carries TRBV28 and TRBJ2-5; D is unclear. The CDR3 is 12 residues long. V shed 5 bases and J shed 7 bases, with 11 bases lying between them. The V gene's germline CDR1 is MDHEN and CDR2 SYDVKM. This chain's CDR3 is CASSTSLRTQYF. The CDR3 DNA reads TGTGCCAGCAGTACGTCCCTGCGGACCCAGTACTTC.

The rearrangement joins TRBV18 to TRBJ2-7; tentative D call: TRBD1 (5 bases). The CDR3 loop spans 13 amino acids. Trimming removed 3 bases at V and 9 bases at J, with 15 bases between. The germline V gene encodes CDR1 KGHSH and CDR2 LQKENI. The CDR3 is CASSPQGPGGQYF. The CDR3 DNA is TGTGCCAGCTCACCCCAGGGCCCGGGCGGGCAGTACTTC.

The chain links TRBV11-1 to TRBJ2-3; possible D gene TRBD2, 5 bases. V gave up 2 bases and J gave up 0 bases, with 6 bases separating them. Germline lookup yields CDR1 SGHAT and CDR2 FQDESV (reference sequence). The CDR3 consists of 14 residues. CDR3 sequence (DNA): TGTGCCAGCAGCTTAACTAGGAGCACAGATACGCAGTATTTT. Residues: CASSLTRSTDTQYF.

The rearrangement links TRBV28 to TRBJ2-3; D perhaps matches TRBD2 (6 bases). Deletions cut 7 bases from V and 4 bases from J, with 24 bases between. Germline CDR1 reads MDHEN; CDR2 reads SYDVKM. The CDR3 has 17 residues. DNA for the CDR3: TGTGCCAGCACTTCAAGAGCGGGCTTACTTGGCTCAGATACGCAGTATTTT. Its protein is CASTSRAGLLGSDTQYF.

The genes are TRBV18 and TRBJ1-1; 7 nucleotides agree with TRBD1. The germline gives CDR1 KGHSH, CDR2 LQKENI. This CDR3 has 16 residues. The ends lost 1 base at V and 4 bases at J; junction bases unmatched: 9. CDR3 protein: CASSPLGQGGVTEAFF. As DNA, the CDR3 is TGTGCCAGCTCACCACTGGGGCAGGGGGGAGTCACTGAAGCTTTCTTT.

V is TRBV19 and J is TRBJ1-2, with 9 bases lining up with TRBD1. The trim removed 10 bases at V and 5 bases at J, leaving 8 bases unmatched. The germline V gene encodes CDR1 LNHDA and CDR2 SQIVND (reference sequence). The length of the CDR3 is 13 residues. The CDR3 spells CATPDRGRYGYTF. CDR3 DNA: TGTGCCACCCCCGACAGGGGGAGGTATGGCTACACCTTC. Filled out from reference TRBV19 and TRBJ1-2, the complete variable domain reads DGGITQSPKYLFRKEGQNVTLSCEQNLNHDAMYWYRQDPGQGLRLIYYSQIVNDFQKGDIAEGYSVSREKKESFPLTVTSAQKNPTAFYLCATPDRGRYGYTFGSGTRLTVV.

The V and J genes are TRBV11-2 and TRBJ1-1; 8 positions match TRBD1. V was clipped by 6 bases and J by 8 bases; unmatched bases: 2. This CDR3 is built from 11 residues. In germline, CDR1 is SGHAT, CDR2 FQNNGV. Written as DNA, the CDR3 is TGTGCCAGCAGGCCAGGGGGCGAAGCTTTCTTT. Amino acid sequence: CASRPGGEAFF.

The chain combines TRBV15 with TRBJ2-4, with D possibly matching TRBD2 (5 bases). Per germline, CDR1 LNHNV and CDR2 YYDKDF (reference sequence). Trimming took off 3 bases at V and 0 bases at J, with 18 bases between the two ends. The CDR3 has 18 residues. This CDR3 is CATSSSTREFLAKNIQYF. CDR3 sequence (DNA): TGTGCCACCAGCAGCTCGACAAGGGAGTTCCTAGCCAAAAACATTCAGTACTTC.

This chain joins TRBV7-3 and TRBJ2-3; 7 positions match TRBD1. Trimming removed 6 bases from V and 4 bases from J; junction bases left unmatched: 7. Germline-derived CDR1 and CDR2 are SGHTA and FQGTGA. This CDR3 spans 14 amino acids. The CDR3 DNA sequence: TGTGCCAGCAGTCAACAGGGGATCGCAGATACGCAGTATTTT. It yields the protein CASSQQGIADTQYF.

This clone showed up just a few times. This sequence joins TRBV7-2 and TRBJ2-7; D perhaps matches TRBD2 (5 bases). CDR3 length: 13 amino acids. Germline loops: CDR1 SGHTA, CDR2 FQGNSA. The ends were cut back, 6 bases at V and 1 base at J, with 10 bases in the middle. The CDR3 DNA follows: TGTGCCAGCAGATTACCGGGGTCCTACGAGCAGTACTTC. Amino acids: CASRLPGSYEQYF.